This T cell receptor (beta chain) is drawn from a study of blood T cell repertoires in COVID-19. Study-level information: Acute and convalescent COVID-19 samples came from the United States, Italy and Spain.

Original data processing: Reference gene primer amplification gave estimated nucleated cell counts. Using immunoSEQ multiplex PCR, the repertoire was profiled, and TCRdb retains in-frame clones only, with some absent. That table is the source of V, J and clone size, and D and trimming were worked out from the DNA. This sample has approximately 80,000 clones, with almost 85% found just once. The junction had 9 bases not matched to a gene; V was cut back by 6 bases and J by 4 bases. The germline gives CDR1 MNHEY, CDR2 SVGAGI. This CDR3 has 15 amino acids. This TCR was recovered from a man aged 60 to 75 with acute or convalescent COVID-19. The specimen sequenced was peripheral blood. V gene TRBV6-5 combines with J gene TRBJ2-3, with 8 positions matching TRBD1. CDR3 region: CASSLTGVIPDTQYF. The CDR3 DNA is TGTGCCAGCAGCCTGACAGGGGTTATCCCAGATACGCAGTATTTT.